Listed below are T cell receptor beta chains from one sample, sequenced in a study of blood T cell repertoires in COVID-19. TCRdb's table, derived via immunoSEQ multiplex PCR, lists solely in-frame clones and lacks some. The sample shows tens of thousands of clones, around four fifths of them seen only once. Source material: peripheral blood. The origin of the receptors is a woman aged 60-70 years with acute or convalescent COVID-19. The CDR3 runs from the conserved cysteine through the conserved F or W. Fields, in order: D gene, V gene, J gene, clone size, CDR3 protein, CDR3 DNA. A D gene is named only where the DNA matches it firmly. Where a row states a size, it is once, few, many or the class of an expanded clone; other rows omit it.

D gene: .; V gene: TRBV28; J gene: TRBJ1-3; clone size: once; CDR3 protein: CASQFSGNTIYF; CDR3 DNA: TGTGCCAGTCAGTTCTCTGGAAACACCATATATTTT
D gene: .; V gene: TRBV5-6; J gene: TRBJ2-3; clone size: .; CDR3 protein: CASSLPQSTDTQYF; CDR3 DNA: TGTGCCAGCAGCCTACCCCAAAGCACAGATACGCAGTATTTT
D gene: TRBD1; V gene: TRBV7-8; J gene: TRBJ2-7; clone size: .; CDR3 protein: CASSLERDRASYEQYF; CDR3 DNA: TGTGCCAGCAGCTTAGAACGGGACAGGGCCTCCTACGAGCAGTACTTC
D gene: .; V gene: TRBV6-5; J gene: TRBJ1-6; clone size: once; CDR3 protein: CASSYEGNSPLHF; CDR3 DNA: TGTGCCAGCAGTTACGAGGGCAATTCACCCCTCCACTTT
D gene: .; V gene: TRBV7-8; J gene: TRBJ2-4; clone size: .; CDR3 protein: CASSLVGAFNIQYF; CDR3 DNA: TGTGCCAGCAGCTTAGTGGGGGCTTTTAACATTCAGTACTTC
D gene: TRBD1; V gene: TRBV27; J gene: TRBJ2-7; clone size: .; CDR3 protein: CASSLGPGQGESEQYF; CDR3 DNA: TGTGCCAGCAGTTTAGGGCCGGGACAGGGGGAGAGCGAGCAGTACTTC
D gene: .; V gene: TRBV6-4; J gene: TRBJ1-5; clone size: .; CDR3 protein: CASSDSRGWVGNQPQHF; CDR3 DNA: TGTGCCAGCAGTGACTCCCGGGGTTGGGTGGGCAATCAGCCCCAGCATTTT
D gene: .; V gene: TRBV9; J gene: TRBJ1-2; clone size: .; CDR3 protein: CASSIAPDRSYGYTF; CDR3 DNA: TGTGCCAGCAGCATAGCCCCCGACAGATCCTATGGCTACACCTTC
D gene: TRBD2; V gene: TRBV7-6; J gene: TRBJ2-7; clone size: .; CDR3 protein: CASSLGGTSSYEQYF; CDR3 DNA: TGTGCCAGCAGCTTAGGGGGGACTAGCTCCTACGAGCAGTACTTC
D gene: .; V gene: TRBV28; J gene: TRBJ2-3; clone size: .; CDR3 protein: CASSLGQASTDTQYF; CDR3 DNA: TGTGCCAGCAGTTTGGGGCAGGCCAGCACAGATACGCAGTATTTT